This TCR beta chain was sequenced during a study of chemoradiotherapy in HPV16-positive cancers. Study as a whole: Functional T-cell assays on a couple of HPV16-positive patients' cells defined candidate HPV-specific clones and common TCR motifs.

Comment on this clone: The antigen is unknown.

After removal of 4 bases from V and 4 bases from J, the junction contained 5 bases not matched to a gene. Germline lookup yields CDR1 SGHTA and CDR2 FQGNSA. The CDR3 covers 14 residues. Study observations and caveats: HPV-specific T cells were functionally defined from only a couple of HPV16-positive patients. In HPV16-positive patients, HPV-responsive T-cell expansion tracked better recurrence-free survival.

Over chemoradiotherapy, repertoires were sampled more than once. Profiling relied on immunoSEQ multiplex PCR, and the TCRdb table lists in-frame clones only, not all of them. Of 5,000 to 6,500 clones detected, roughly two thirds appear once; the ten largest clones hold over 9.5%. This chain joins TRBV7-2 and TRBJ1-2, with 8 nucleotides matching TRBD1. The sample was collected from a patient who underwent chemoradiotherapy. This TCR was sampled from a human donor with HPV-associated anogenital cancer. CDR3 sequence: CASSYGQGVYGYTF. The CDR3 DNA sequence: TGTGCCAGCAGCTACGGACAGGGCGTCTATGGCTACACCTTC.